This TCR beta chain comes out of a study of blood T cell repertoires in COVID-19. Libraries were prepared by immunoSEQ multiplex PCR; TCRdb keeps only in-frame clonotypes and omits some of them. Among roughly 200,000 clones listed, about 87% were seen once. This sequence was found in a woman in her thirties with acute or convalescent COVID-19. Sequenced material: peripheral blood.

CDR3 nucleotide sequence: TGTGCCAGCACCCAGCGGGAGGGCCTAGGGACCCAGTACTTC. This gives the protein CASTQREGLGTQYF. The gene calls are TRBV5-4 and TRBJ2-5, with 10 bases fitting TRBD2. The germline V gene has CDR1 SGHNT and CDR2 YYREEE (reference sequence). J gave up 7 bases and V 6 bases, and 9 bases lay outside the gene matches. The CDR3 totals 14 residues.